These 32 T cell receptor beta chains originate from one sample sequenced in a study of cytomegalovirus exposure and HLA in healthy donors. The PCR ran on 60 Vbeta and 13 Jbeta primers. The assay was immunoSEQ multiplex PCR, and TCRdb's table has in-frame clones only and misses some. The sample includes approximately 220,000 clones, roughly 79% seen only once; the top ten take around 1.8%. Sequenced input: PBMCs. The receptors stem from a man aged 18 to 30 in good health and CMV-seronegative.

This chain links TRBV18 with TRBJ1-1; D may be TRBD1 (6 bases). The CDR3 spans 16 residues. Trimming left V 3 bases short and J 3 bases short, with 17 bases between. Germline V gene sequence: CDR1 KGHSH, CDR2 LQKENI. CDR3 sequence (DNA): TGTGCCAGCTCACCGTATAGGGGCGGGGGCGACACTGAAGCTTTCTTT. Its protein product is CASSPYRGGGDTEAFF.

The chain carries TRBV7-9 and TRBJ1-2; D is unclear. CDR1 SEHNR and CDR2 FQNEAQ come from the germline V gene (reference sequence). The CDR3 extends over 13 amino acids. Trimming left V 1 base short and J 5 bases short, with 8 bases between. The CDR3 protein is CASSLETGYGYTF. CDR3 sequence (DNA): TGTGCCAGCAGCTTAGAGACGGGGTATGGCTACACCTTC.

This clone has a handful of counts. The chain links TRBV6-6 to TRBJ1-3, with unresolved D. This CDR3 region has 16 residues. Trimming stripped 2 bases from V and 0 bases from J, with 11 bases between. CDR1 and CDR2 from the germline V gene are MNHNY and SVGAGI (reference sequence). DNA of the CDR3: TGTGCCAGCAGTTACCGGACGGGGAGCTCTGGAAACACCATATATTTT. It encodes CASSYRTGSSGNTIYF.

The chain combines TRBV7-8 with TRBJ2-3, with D uncertain. Germline V gene data show CDR1 as SGHVS and CDR2 as FQNEAQ. V shed 2 bases and J shed 1 base, with 10 bases lying between them. CDR3 length equals 15 residues. The CDR3 is CASSLFLARTDTQYF. The CDR3 coding sequence is TGTGCCAGCAGCTTATTCCTCGCGCGCACAGATACGCAGTATTTT.

The rearrangement uses TRBV19 and TRBJ2-2; D is undetermined. The length of the CDR3 is 15 residues. CDR1 and CDR2 (germline): LNHDA, SQIVND (reference sequence). The V and J ends lost 3 bases and 1 base respectively, with 9 bases between them. CDR3 DNA sequence: TGTGCCAGTAGTATGAGGTTTGGGAACACCGGGGAGCTGTTTTTT. It translates to CASSMRFGNTGELFF.

In its sample, this clone was seen once. The CDR3 here is CASSHTDTQYF. The DNA for the CDR3 is TGTGCCAGCAGTCACACAGATACGCAGTATTTT. V and J are TRBV6-5 and TRBJ2-3; D not resolved. The germline gives CDR1 MNHEY, CDR2 SVGAGI. V was clipped by 5 bases and J by 2 bases, with 2 bases between them. The CDR3 has 11 amino acids.

The chain uses TRBV27 and TRBJ1-4; 7 bases are a match to TRBD1. Per the germline V gene, CDR1 is MNHEY and CDR2 is SMNVEV (reference sequence). The J segment lost 3 bases and the V segment lost 5 bases, leaving 6 bases of the junction unmatched. The CDR3 extends over 15 amino acids. For the CDR3, the DNA is TGTGCCAGCAGTCTAGGGGGCGCGCCTAATGAAAAACTGTTTTTT. This codes for CASSLGGAPNEKLFF.

This clone came up a few times. The rearrangement joins TRBV4-1 to TRBJ1-4, with 8 bases fitting TRBD1. Germline V gives CDR1 MGHRA, CDR2 YSYEKL. The junction had 14 bases not matched to a gene; V was cut back by 3 bases and J by 8 bases. The CDR3 consists of 17 residues. CDR3 bases: TGCGCCAGCAGCCAGGTCCGCAGGGGGCAGTCGGGGGAAAAACTGTTTTTT. This sequence encodes CASSQVRRGQSGEKLFF.

The rearrangement joins TRBV18 to TRBJ2-1; 7 nucleotides align to TRBD1. Germline V gene sequence: CDR1 KGHSH, CDR2 LQKENI. The CDR3 is 15 residues long. Trimming removed 1 base from V and 2 bases from J; junction bases left unmatched: 2. CDR3 loop: CASSPLTGAYNEQFF. As DNA, the CDR3 is TGTGCCAGCTCACCACTCACAGGGGCCTACAATGAGCAGTTCTTC.

The V and J genes are TRBV29-1 and TRBJ1-1; the D gene is possibly TRBD1 (6 bases). The CDR3 sequence is 13 residues long. CDR1 SQVTM and CDR2 ANQGSEA come from the germline V gene. Between the trimmed V and J ends, which lost 3 bases and 1 base, there was a span of 9 bases. Here the CDR3 reads CSVDGQKNTEAFF. The CDR3 DNA is TGCAGCGTTGATGGACAGAAGAACACTGAAGCTTTCTTT.

The chain links TRBV27 to TRBJ2-2; D perhaps matches TRBD2 (6 bases). CDR3 length: 17 residues. CDR1 and CDR2 from the germline V gene are MNHEY and SMNVEV (reference sequence). V gave up 2 bases and J gave up 4 bases, with 17 bases separating them. CDR3 in amino acids: CASSLSGPQGGTGELFF. CDR3 nucleotide sequence: TGTGCCAGCAGTTTAAGCGGTCCCCAGGGAGGCACCGGGGAGCTGTTTTTT.

The rearrangement uses TRBV11-3 and TRBJ2-1; TRBD2 aligns across 7 bases. The CDR3 spans 17 residues. The V gene's germline CDR1 is SGHNT and CDR2 YENEEA. V trimming: 1 base; J trimming: 10 bases; junction bases outside the gene matches: 16. The CDR3 DNA follows: TGTGCCAGCAGCTTAGTCGGGACGGGGGGTCTTTCCCCCGAGCAGTTCTTC. Amino acids: CASSLVGTGGLSPEQFF.

This clone was detected only once. The V gene is TRBV5-5, the J gene TRBJ1-2; the match to TRBD1 covers 9 bases. The V segment lost 2 bases and the J segment 4 bases; nucleotides outside the gene matches: 6. CDR1 is SGHKS, CDR2 YYEKEE, per germline (reference sequence). The CDR3 extends over 15 amino acids. The CDR3 coding sequence is TGTGCCAGCAGCTTAGCACTGACAGGGGGCTATGGCTACACCTTC. It translates to CASSLALTGGYGYTF. Combining the CDR3 with reference TRBV5-5 and TRBJ1-2 gives the whole variable domain DAGVTQSPTHLIKTRGQQVTLRCSPISGHKSVSWYQQVLGQGPQFIFQYYEKEERGRGNFPDRFSARQFPNYSSELNVNALLLGDSALYLCASSLALTGGYGYTFGSGTRLTVV.

The chain combines TRBV27 with TRBJ2-3, with D possibly TRBD2 on 5 matching bases. The V gene's germline CDR1 is MNHEY and CDR2 SMNVEV (reference sequence). The CDR3 length is 16 residues. V gave up 4 bases and J gave up 0 bases, with 14 bases separating them. The CDR3 sequence is CASSSAVSPSTDTQYF. CDR3 bases: TGTGCCAGCAGTTCAGCGGTGTCTCCCAGCACAGATACGCAGTATTTT.

This clone was seen a few times. The J gene is TRBJ2-7, the V gene TRBV7-2; no firm D call. There are 15 residues in the CDR3. CDR1 is SGHTA and CDR2 is FQGNSA in the germline V gene. The germline V and J ends were trimmed by 5 bases and 4 bases, with 18 bases remaining between them. The CDR3 DNA sequence: TGTGCCAGCAGCCTATCCGAGGTATTCCGGTACGAGCAGTACTTC. Protein product: CASSLSEVFRYEQYF. The full variable domain, rest sourced from reference TRBV7-2 and TRBJ2-7, is GAGVSQSPSNKVTEKGKDVELRCDPISGHTALYWYRQSLGQGLEFLIYFQGNSAPDKSGLPSDRFSAERTGGSVSTLTIQRTQQEDSAVYLCASSLSEVFRYEQYFGPGTRLTVT.

The CDR3 DNA sequence: TGTGCCATCAGTGATTCGGGGAGGAACTATGGCTACACCTTC. Encoded protein: CAISDSGRNYGYTF. The chain joins TRBV10-3 to TRBJ1-2; D ambiguous. V lost 3 bases, J lost 2 bases, and 10 bases lay in between. The CDR3 runs to 14 residues. From germline, CDR1 is ENHRY and CDR2 SYGVKD.

The CDR3 loop is CASSLNGQGDSPLHF. The DNA for the CDR3 is TGTGCCAGCAGCCTAAATGGACAGGGAGATTCACCCCTCCACTTT. V is TRBV9 and J is TRBJ1-6; 8 nucleotides agree with TRBD1. V lost 4 bases, J lost 8 bases, and 8 bases stayed unmatched. CDR3 length: 15 residues. The germline V gene has CDR1 SGDLS and CDR2 YYNGEE.

Worth noting for this clone: At one boundary the junction diverges from the germline segment, which might be a read error. This chain links TRBV7-9 with TRBJ1-1; tentatively, D is TRBD1 (5 bases). CDR1 and CDR2 (germline): SEHNR, FQNEAQ (reference sequence). The CDR3 is 15 amino acids. The CDR3 sequence is CSSSSPRVMNTEAFF. CDR3 in DNA: TGTTCCAGCAGCTCGCCCAGGGTAATGAACACTGAAGCTTTCTTT.

J is TRBJ2-1 and V is TRBV5-1, with TRBD1 identical over 9 bases. The J segment lost 4 bases and the V segment lost 2 bases, leaving 4 bases of the junction unmatched. This CDR3 region has 15 residues. Germline CDR1 reads SGHRS; CDR2 reads YFSETQ. CDR3 DNA: TGCGCCAGCAGCTTTCGGGGACAGGGATACAATGAGCAGTTCTTC. Residues: CASSFRGQGYNEQFF.

V and J are TRBV2 and TRBJ2-5; 11 nucleotides match TRBD1. CDR1 and CDR2 from the germline V gene are SNHLY and FYNNEI. This CDR3 has 14 amino acids. V shed 8 bases, J shed 5 bases, and the junction held 7 bases outside the gene matches. The CDR3 DNA reads as TGTGCCAGCTCCGGGACAGGGGGTATCGAGACCCAGTACTTC. Translating gives CASSGTGGIETQYF.

This chain links TRBV4-1 with TRBJ2-7, with TRBD2 matching 10 bases. There are 15 residues in the CDR3. The junction had 6 bases not matched to a gene; V was cut back by 5 bases and J by 2 bases. Germline V gene lookup returns CDR1 MGHRA and CDR2 YSYEKL. The CDR3 is CASSSGLALAYEQYF. DNA for the CDR3: TGCGCCAGCAGCTCGGGACTAGCGTTAGCCTACGAGCAGTACTTC.

For the CDR3, the DNA is TGTGCCTGGAGCCGGACAGGGGAGGCAGATACGCAGTATTTT. Protein sequence: CAWSRTGEADTQYF. The genes are TRBV30 and TRBJ2-3; 9 bases agree with TRBD1. This CDR3 comprises 14 residues. The J segment lost 4 bases and the V segment lost 3 bases, leaving 5 bases of the junction unmatched. The germline V gene encodes CDR1 GTSNPN and CDR2 SVGIG (reference sequence).

The chain couples TRBV28 to TRBJ2-3, with D perhaps TRBD2 (7 bases). Looked up from germline, CDR1 is MDHEN and CDR2 is SYDVKM. This CDR3 is built from 15 residues. Trimming removed 8 bases at V and 2 bases at J, with 17 bases between. CDR3 residues: CASWSGGGYTDTQYF. The CDR3, as DNA: TGTGCCAGCTGGAGCGGCGGGGGCTACACAGATACGCAGTATTTT.

Points on this clone: It is likely a read error, because the conserved phenylalanine at the end of the CDR3 is missing. The limits of the CDR3 on the DNA are not certain, so only TCRdb's listed CDR3 is given. The J gene is TRBJ1-4, the V gene TRBV20-1; the table's D call of TRBD1 was not tested on the DNA. The germline V gene encodes CDR1 DFQATT and CDR2 SNEGSKA (reference sequence). The CDR3 numbers 10 amino acids, ends counted. The CDR3 reads CSAVGTGLAI.

The J gene is TRBJ1-1, the V gene TRBV10-3, with D uncertain. Germline CDR1 and CDR2: ENHRY and SYGVKD. This CDR3 has 12 amino acids. Trimming pared 5 bases from V and 0 bases from J, leaving 4 bases between. CDR3 amino acids: CAISSMNTEAFF. The CDR3 DNA is TGTGCCATCAGTTCCATGAACACTGAAGCTTTCTTT.

The chain joins TRBV5-1 to TRBJ2-3, with D perhaps matching TRBD1 (5 bases). Germline V gene lookup returns CDR1 SGHRS and CDR2 YFSETQ. The CDR3 runs 15 residues. Trimming removed 7 bases at V and 0 bases at J, with 15 bases between. This CDR3 is CASGATGSSTDTQYF. The CDR3 DNA reads TGCGCCAGCGGAGCTACAGGCTCTAGCACAGATACGCAGTATTTT. The whole variable domain, filled in from reference TRBV5-1 and TRBJ2-3, reads KAGVTQTPRYLIKTRGQQVTLSCSPISGHRSVSWYQQTPGQGLQFLFEYFSETQRNKGNFPGRFSGRQFSNSRSEMNVSTLELGDSALYLCASGATGSSTDTQYFGPGTRLTVL.

This chain links TRBV7-3 with TRBJ2-2, with a tentative D call TRBD2 (6 bases). Looked up from germline, CDR1 is SGHTA and CDR2 is FQGTGA. Trimming removed 7 bases at V and 5 bases at J, with 20 bases between. This CDR3 comprises 16 residues. The CDR3, as DNA: TGTGCCAGCAAAGCCTTTAAAGCGGGCGGTACCGGGGAGCTGTTTTTT. This gives the protein CASKAFKAGGTGELFF.

The V gene is TRBV6-1, the J gene TRBJ2-1; 9 nucleotides match TRBD1. Looked up from germline, CDR1 is MNHNS and CDR2 is SASEGT. The CDR3 covers 16 residues. Trimming cost V 4 bases and J 8 bases; bases outside gene matches: 12. CDR3 residues: CASSARAGQGNDEQFF. CDR3 DNA: TGTGCCAGCAGTGCCCGGGCGGGACAGGGTAACGATGAGCAGTTCTTC.

The chain joins TRBV11-3 to TRBJ1-3, with D possibly TRBD1 on 6 matching bases. There are 12 residues in the CDR3. Germline V CDR1 and CDR2: SGHNT, YENEEA. V was clipped by 7 bases and J by 4 bases, with 8 bases between them. The CDR3 sequence: CASNGQGNTIYF. CDR3 nucleotide sequence: TGTGCCAGCAACGGACAGGGAAACACCATATATTTT.

CDR3 nucleotide sequence: TGTGCCAGTAGTAAGCCGGGAGGGCCTCGCAATGAGCAGTTCTTC. Protein product: CASSKPGGPRNEQFF. The chain has TRBV19 and TRBJ2-1; 8 bases are shared with TRBD2. J gave up 6 bases and V 4 bases, and 8 bases lay outside the gene matches. This CDR3 has 15 residues. The V gene's germline CDR1 is LNHDA and CDR2 SQIVND (reference sequence).

The V and J genes are TRBV9 and TRBJ1-4, with TRBD1 identical over 9 bases. CDR1 SGDLS and CDR2 YYNGEE come from the germline V gene. CDR3 length: 14 amino acids. Trimming took 8 bases from V and 7 from J; bases not matched to a gene: 9. This chain's CDR3 is CASNRDRDGEKLFF. DNA of the CDR3: TGTGCCAGTAATAGGGACAGGGACGGTGAAAAACTGTTTTTT.

This chain joins TRBV14 and TRBJ2-3; 9 bases map to TRBD1. Germline V gives CDR1 SGHDN, CDR2 FVKESK. The CDR3 length is 17 residues. V was pared by 1 base and J by 7 bases, with 12 bases of the junction left unmatched. The CDR3 region is CASSQVATGGPLNTQYF. The CDR3 DNA sequence: TGTGCCAGCAGCCAAGTGGCCACAGGGGGCCCATTAAATACGCAGTATTTT.